This T cell receptor (beta chain) was recorded in a study of vaccination and CD4 T cells after COVID-19. Study-wide background: Sampling after COVID took place at a median of around 91 days (range 35 to 161) following diagnosis. Post-vaccine sample collection happened at a median of around 65 days after dose two, ranging 14 to 241.

This clonotype was seen a handful of times. Its antigen remains unidentified. Oncomine TCR Beta short-read sequencing was applied to DNA from cultured CD4+ T cells. A single record per CDR3 protein comes from TCRdb applying MiXCR to the PCR reads. The repertoire holds thousands of distinct CDR3 sequences, with 37% as singletons. Regarding treatment: approximately 11-day PBMC culture with coronavirus spike peptide pools or control peptides (ViraFEST assay). Investigators obtained the unexposed donor's CD4+ T cells before the COVID-19 pandemic (2011-2018). With peptide pools, ViraFEST first expanded antigen-specific T cells and afterwards sequenced their TCRs. The researchers probed unexposed-donor CD4+ T cells with SARS-CoV-2 S/N and four cold-coronavirus spikes, cells permitting. The CDR3 contains 16 residues. V lost 4 bases and J 1 base, leaving 16 bases between the germline ends. Germline lookup yields CDR1 LNHDA and CDR2 SQIVND (reference sequence).

The sequence came from a human donor in good health. Specimen: CD4+ T cells from blood, cultured in vitro. The chain links TRBV19 to TRBJ1-1; D may be TRBD1 (6 bases). DNA of the CDR3: TGTGCCAGTAGTAATAGGGGACTAGGGGGGAACACTGAAGCTTTCTTT. The encoded protein is CASSNRGLGGNTEAFF.